One sample yielded the 16 T cell receptor beta chains listed below, sequenced in a study of low-dose radiotherapy and immunotherapy resistance in tumors. Gene-specific TRAV and TRBV primers were used for first-strand cDNA, covering alpha and beta chains. With a constant-region primer and a V-primer adapter, TCRs were subjected to roughly 18 PCR cycles of amplification. Each CDR3 protein is one row after TCRdb ran MiXCR on the reads. The data show more than 50,000 distinct CDR3 sequences, 26% seen once. Time point in this sample: before trial treatment. Sequenced here: PBMCs, sampled before treatment. Every receptor here comes from a male donor with rectosigmoid adenocarcinoma.

This sequence joins TRBV10-3 and TRBJ2-1; the match to TRBD2 covers 10 bases. Germline V gene data show CDR1 as ENHRY and CDR2 as SYGVKD. The CDR3 is 15 amino acids. The V gene end was trimmed by 2 bases and the J gene end by 6 bases; junction bases not matched to a gene: 4. The CDR3 coding sequence is TGTGCCATCAGTGAGGCTAGCGGGAGCCTCAATGAGCAGTTCTTC. It translates to CAISEASGSLNEQFF.

This clonotype was observed at least ten times. The chain carries TRBV6-2 or TRBV6-3 and TRBJ1-6; D unresolved. CDR1 is MNHEY and CDR2 is SVGEGT in the germline V gene. The length of the CDR3 is 15 residues. Trimming cost V 6 bases and J 0 bases, with 9 bases left between them. The CDR3 DNA is TGTGCCAGCAGCAACGTATTCTCCTATAATTCACCCCTCCACTTT. Its translation: CASSNVFSYNSPLHF.

V and J are TRBV28 and TRBJ2-1; 9 bases are shared with TRBD2. Germline CDR1 MDHEN, CDR2 SYDVKM. Unmatched junction bases numbered 6, after V lost 2 bases and J lost 4 bases. The CDR3 runs to 16 residues. The CDR3 coding sequence is TGTGCCAGCAGTTTAGACGGGACTAGCCGATACAATGAGCAGTTCTTC. It specifies CASSLDGTSRYNEQFF.

The chain combines TRBV4-1 with TRBJ2-5, with D perhaps given as TRBD1 or TRBD2 (6 bases each). V gave up 1 base and J gave up 5 bases, with 14 bases separating them. The CDR3 totals 15 residues. Germline lookup yields CDR1 MGHRA and CDR2 YSYEKL. The CDR3 DNA sequence: TGCGCCAGCAGCCAAGGGGGGGCGGGCGGGGAGACCCAGTACTTC. Its protein product is CASSQGGAGGETQYF.

Comment on this clonotype: A junction end diverges from the germline sequence, so it may reflect a read error. The rearrangement uses TRBV10-3 and TRBJ2-1; D unresolved. Germline assignment: CDR1 ENHRY and CDR2 SYGVKD. This CDR3 region has 16 residues. The CDR3 spells CASSLSFGSSYNEQIF. In DNA, the CDR3 is TGTGCCAGCAGTCTATCGTTCGGAAGCTCCTACAATGAGCAGATCTTC.

This clonotype was found many times. The V and J genes are TRBV3-1 and TRBJ2-1; 7 nucleotides align to TRBD2. Unmatched junction bases numbered 6, after V lost 4 bases and J lost 0 bases. CDR1 is LGHDT and CDR2 is YNNKEL in the germline V gene (reference sequence). This CDR3 spans 16 amino acids. The CDR3 bases are TGTGCCAGCAGCCCATGGACTAGGAGCTCCTACAATGAGCAGTTCTTC. Translation gives CASSPWTRSSYNEQFF.

This clonotype was counted at least ten times. The chain uses TRBV12-5 and TRBJ1-1; D ambiguous. The length of the CDR3 is 12 residues. Per germline, CDR1 LGHNT and CDR2 FRNRAP. V lost 6 bases and J 0 bases, leaving 5 bases between the germline ends. The CDR3 region has the DNA TGTGCTAGTGGGGAGGTGAACACTGAAGCTTTCTTT. This gives the protein CASGEVNTEAFF.

As for this clonotype: A read error is likely here: a far larger clone is one base away. The chain has TRBV7-9 and TRBJ2-2; D possibly corresponds to TRBD2 (6 bases). Germline V CDR1 and CDR2: SEHNR, FQNEAQ (reference sequence). The CDR3 length is 15 residues. Trimming pared 3 bases from V and 5 bases from J, leaving 13 bases between. As DNA, the CDR3 is TGTGCCAGCAGCTTCTTTGCGGGACTTACCGGGGAGCTGTTTTTT. It yields the protein CASSFFAGLTGELFF.

This clonotype occurred many times. The chain has TRBV14 and TRBJ1-2; D remains unclear. The germline V gene has CDR1 SGHDN and CDR2 FVKESK. V lost 3 bases and J lost 2, with 7 bases in between. The CDR3 loop spans 13 amino acids. The CDR3 DNA reads TGTGCCAGCAGCCATTCACGGAACTATGGCTACACCTTC. Residues: CASSHSRNYGYTF.

The genes are TRBV20-1 and TRBJ2-1; 9 nucleotides match TRBD2. The CDR3 loop spans 15 amino acids. V dropped 1 base and J dropped 3; count of bases not matched to a gene: 4. Germline V gives CDR1 DFQATT, CDR2 SNEGSKA (reference sequence). CDR3 DNA: TGCAGTGCTAGAGGGGGGACTAGCTTCTACAATGAGCAGTTCTTC. Protein product: CSARGGTSFYNEQFF.

This clonotype was recorded at least ten times. This chain links TRBV7-9 with TRBJ2-3, with D perhaps TRBD1 (6 bases). The CDR3 spans 14 residues. Trimming shortened V by 3 bases and J by 0 bases, and 7 bases separated the two germline ends. Germline V gene sequence: CDR1 SEHNR, CDR2 FQNEAQ (reference sequence). DNA of the CDR3: TGTGCCAGCAGCTTGGACAGTAGCACAGATACGCAGTATTTT. As protein: CASSLDSSTDTQYF.

Remarks on this clonotype: One end of the junction varies from germline; a read error may be responsible. The chain links TRBV28 to TRBJ1-5, with 9 bases aligning to TRBD1. This CDR3 is 13 amino acids long. Germline V gene lookup returns CDR1 MDHEN and CDR2 SYDVKM. CDR3 protein: CASSGTGSQPHHF. The CDR3 DNA reads as TGTGCCAGCAGTGGGACAGGGAGTCAGCCCCATCATTTT.

In this sample, this clonotype turned up many times. This chain joins TRBV9 and TRBJ1-2; 7 nucleotides match TRBD1. The germline gives CDR1 SGDLS, CDR2 YYNGEE. The CDR3 extends over 15 amino acids. V was clipped by 3 bases and J by 0 bases; unmatched bases: 5. CDR3 DNA sequence: TGTGCCAGCAGCGAGGGGGACAGTACTAACTATGGCTACACCTTC. As protein: CASSEGDSTNYGYTF.

As for this clonotype: A far larger clone lies a single base away; this is likely a read error. V usage is TRBV11-2 and J usage is TRBJ2-5; the D call may be TRBD1 or TRBD2 (5 bases each). Germline CDR1 reads SGHAT; CDR2 reads FQNNGV. V shed 4 bases and J shed 1 base, with 10 bases lying between them. This CDR3 contains 14 residues. The CDR3 sequence: CASSSGPIQETQYF. In DNA form, the CDR3 reads TGTGCCAGCAGCTCGGGACCGATCCAAGAGACCCAGTACTTC.

This clonotype appeared many times. This chain joins TRBV28 and TRBJ1-2; tentative D call: TRBD1 (6 bases). Trimming removed 5 bases at V and 3 bases at J, with 19 bases between. CDR1 is MDHEN, CDR2 SYDVKM, per germline. The CDR3 loop spans 16 amino acids. CDR3 loop: CASSRPGQSNDYGYTF. As DNA, the CDR3 is TGTGCCAGCAGTCGCCCGGGACAATCCAACGACTATGGCTACACCTTC.

In its sample, this clonotype was seen a few times. A far larger clone is just one base off, so this is likely a read error. This chain uses TRBV6-2 or TRBV6-3 with TRBJ2-1, with TRBD2 matching over 9 bases. V shed 6 bases and J 10 bases; nucleotides not matched to a gene: 10. This CDR3 is built from 14 residues. Germline values: CDR1 MNHEY, CDR2 SVGEGT. The chain's CDR3 is CASSKLAGEEEQFF. CDR3 bases: TGTGCCAGCAGCAAATTAGCGGGAGAGGAAGAGCAGTTCTTC.